Below are 13 T cell receptor beta chains sequenced from a single sample in a study of blood T cell repertoires in COVID-19. Clones were read by immunoSEQ multiplex PCR, and TCRdb kept only the in-frame ones, dropping some. Of fewer than 80,000 clones in the sample, around 90% are singletons; the top ten hold 5.5% to 6.5%. The sequenced sample consisted of peripheral blood. These receptors all stem from a human donor in a cohort sampled during active COVID-19.

This clone showed up many times. The chain has TRBV11-2 and TRBJ2-1; D may be TRBD2 (5 bases). Germline V gene sequence: CDR1 SGHAT, CDR2 FQNNGV. This CDR3 spans 16 amino acids. The V end was cut by 5 bases, the J end by 9 bases, with 23 bases between. In DNA, the CDR3 is TGTGCCAGCAGCACCCTTAGGACTGGAGTCTTTGGTGAGCAGTTCTTC. Protein sequence: CASSTLRTGVFGEQFF. The full variable domain, rest sourced from reference TRBV11-2 and TRBJ2-1, is EAGVAQSPRYKIIEKRQSVAFWCNPISGHATLYWYQQILGQGPKLLIQFQNNGVVDDSQLPKDRFSAERLKGVDSTLKIQPAKLEDSAVYLCASSTLRTGVFGEQFFGPGTRLTVL.

The genes are TRBV7-2 and TRBJ2-7, with D unresolved. The CDR3 totals 16 residues. V was shortened by 1 base and J by 1 base, with 14 bases between the two germline ends. Looked up from germline, CDR1 is SGHTA and CDR2 is FQGNSA. For the CDR3, the DNA is TGTGCCAGCAGCTTAGGGGCCCTCGAATGGTCCTACGAGCAGTACTTC. Translation gives CASSLGALEWSYEQYF.

V is TRBV11-2 and J is TRBJ2-5; 8 bases are a match to TRBD2. Germline CDR1 SGHAT, CDR2 FQNNGV. CDR3 length equals 18 residues. V lost 4 bases to trimming and J lost 7 bases; unmatched junction nucleotides: 20. The CDR3 sequence is CASSSFASSGALGVTQYF. The CDR3 bases are TGTGCCAGCAGCTCCTTTGCAAGTAGCGGGGCTTTGGGGGTGACCCAGTACTTC. The whole variable domain, filled in from reference TRBV11-2 and TRBJ2-5, reads EAGVAQSPRYKIIEKRQSVAFWCNPISGHATLYWYQQILGQGPKLLIQFQNNGVVDDSQLPKDRFSAERLKGVDSTLKIQPAKLEDSAVYLCASSSFASSGALGVTQYFGPGTRLLVL.

The genes are TRBV7-2 and TRBJ2-5; D perhaps matches TRBD2 (5 bases). The V gene's germline CDR1 is SGHTA and CDR2 FQGNSA. Trimming left V 0 bases short and J 6 bases short, with 20 bases between. The CDR3 spans 17 residues. CDR3 nucleotide sequence: TGTGCCAGCAGCTTAGCCGCCGATGTTAGAGGGAGAAAGACCCAGTACTTC. It is translated as CASSLAADVRGRKTQYF. Supplemented by reference TRBV7-2 and TRBJ2-5, the full variable domain reads GAGVSQSPSNKVTEKGKDVELRCDPISGHTALYWYRQSLGQGLEFLIYFQGNSAPDKSGLPSDRFSAERTGGSVSTLTIQRTQQEDSAVYLCASSLAADVRGRKTQYFGPGTRLLVL.

This clone was picked up one time. This chain connects TRBV11-2 to TRBJ2-7, with 10 bases identical to TRBD1. This CDR3 has 14 residues. V was pared by 4 bases and J by 2 bases, with 2 bases of the junction left unmatched. CDR1 SGHAT and CDR2 FQNNGV come from the germline V gene. The CDR3 loop is CASSSGTGAYEQYF. In DNA form, the CDR3 reads TGTGCCAGCAGCTCCGGGACAGGGGCCTACGAGCAGTACTTC. The whole variable domain, remainder taken from reference TRBV11-2 and TRBJ2-7, is EAGVAQSPRYKIIEKRQSVAFWCNPISGHATLYWYQQILGQGPKLLIQFQNNGVVDDSQLPKDRFSAERLKGVDSTLKIQPAKLEDSAVYLCASSSGTGAYEQYFGPGTRLTVT.

The CDR3 spells CASSSGQSYEQYF. In DNA, the CDR3 is TGTGCCAGCAGTTCCGGACAGTCCTACGAGCAGTACTTC. The V and J genes are TRBV28 and TRBJ2-7; possibly TRBD1 for D (6 bases). Germline V CDR1 and CDR2: MDHEN, SYDVKM. CDR3 length: 13 amino acids. V lost 4 bases and J lost 1, with 8 bases in between.

This clone was seen a few times. This chain connects TRBV18 to TRBJ1-1; D unresolved. The CDR3 has 14 residues. The V and J ends lost 3 bases and 1 base respectively, with 9 bases between them. Germline V lookup: CDR1 KGHSH, CDR2 LQKENI. The CDR3 DNA reads as TGTGCCAGCTCACCCCCCGCAGGGAACACTGAAGCTTTCTTT. It is translated as CASSPPAGNTEAFF.

The chain recombines TRBV4-2 with TRBJ2-2; the match to TRBD2 covers 10 bases. This CDR3 spans 15 amino acids. Unmatched junction bases numbered 7, after V lost 6 bases and J lost 6 bases. Germline assignment: CDR1 LGHNA and CDR2 YNFKEQ. For the CDR3, the DNA is TGTGCCAGCAGGGAGCGGGAGGGCCGGGCCGGGGAGCTGTTTTTT. Translating it yields CASREREGRAGELFF.

The rearrangement joins TRBV4-1 to TRBJ1-5; TRBD1 is a possible D gene (5 bases). CDR3 length: 16 amino acids. Germline CDR1 MGHRA, CDR2 YSYEKL. Trimming cost V 4 bases and J 0 bases, with 13 bases left between them. The CDR3 DNA is TGCGCCAGCAGCCCGGGGAGGGGTCCTAGCAATCAGCCCCAGCATTTT. Translating it yields CASSPGRGPSNQPQHF.

This chain joins TRBV4-1 and TRBJ2-1; the match to TRBD1 covers 10 bases. This CDR3 contains 14 residues. J lost 8 bases, V lost 3 bases, and 4 bases had no gene match. Germline V gene lookup returns CDR1 MGHRA and CDR2 YSYEKL. CDR3 protein: CASSQRDRGHEQFF. CDR3 DNA: TGCGCCAGCAGCCAGCGGGACAGGGGACATGAGCAGTTCTTC.

The chain employs TRBV4-1 and TRBJ2-7; TRBD2 agrees at 12 bases. Germline CDR1 and CDR2: MGHRA and YSYEKL. This CDR3 spans 18 amino acids. The junction had 10 bases not matched to a gene; V was cut back by 0 bases and J by 4 bases. This chain's CDR3 is CASSQDSTTGTSGYEQYF. CDR3 nucleotide sequence: TGCGCCAGCAGCCAAGACTCTACAACCGGGACTAGCGGGTACGAGCAGTACTTC.

The chain combines TRBV15 with TRBJ2-4; TRBD1 matches at 7 bases. CDR1 is LNHNV, CDR2 YYDKDF, per germline (reference sequence). Germline trimming cut 3 bases from V and 7 bases from J; bases unmatched to any gene: 12. This CDR3 has 16 amino acids. The CDR3 here is CATSRTGKVPENIQYF. In nucleotides, the CDR3 is TGTGCCACCAGCAGGACAGGGAAGGTACCGGAGAACATTCAGTACTTC.

This rearrangement joins TRBV7-9 to TRBJ1-4; D is ambiguous. Germline V gives CDR1 SEHNR, CDR2 FQNEAQ (reference sequence). The V end lost 5 bases, the J end lost 4 bases, and 8 bases lay between the germline ends. The CDR3 sequence is 13 residues long. The CDR3 coding sequence is TGTGCCAGCAGCGGGCAGTTTAATGAAAAACTGTTTTTT. It specifies CASSGQFNEKLFF.